The sequence of this T cell receptor beta chain was determined in a study of vaccination effects on CD4 cells after COVID-19. Across the whole study: Expansion of antigen-specific CD4+ T cells with viral peptide pools was carried out by the ViraFEST assay before sequencing.

Findings of the study overall: By a late point after vaccination, infection- and vaccine-induced clones had shrunk markedly through clonal contraction.

Culture proceeded for roughly ten days, and CD4+ T cells were then isolated. Vaccine recipients, nucleocapsid antibody negative, had no prior SARS-CoV-2 infection. Cultures received IL-2 medium that replaced half the medium on days 3 and 7. The germline gives CDR1 MNHEY, CDR2 SVGAGI. The V and J ends lost 4 bases and 7 bases respectively, with 11 bases between them. The CDR3 sequence is 13 residues long. Some clones are missing from TCRdb's copy, which holds only in-frame ones; the method was immunoSEQ multiplex PCR. The data contain more than 30,000 clones, under 85% of them singletons. Concerning this clone itself: What it recognizes is unknown.

Material: CD4+ T cells from PBMCs cultured without peptide, obtained before COVID-19 vaccination. The chain employs TRBV6-5 and TRBJ1-5; D unresolved. This TCR came from a human donor who received a COVID-19 vaccine. CDR3 bases: TGTGCCAGCAGTTTGGGTCAGTACCAGCCCCAGCATTTT. Its translation: CASSLGQYQPQHF.